The sequence of this TCR beta chain was determined in a study of cytomegalovirus exposure and HLA in healthy donors. About the study: Among the roughly 400 genotyped donors, approximately 80% were placed in the Caucasian-associated ancestry cluster. Findings of the study overall: By a later analysis, the bulk of CMV-associated TCR beta chains appeared HLA-restricted.

The PCR contained 60 Vbeta and 13 Jbeta primers. Generated by immunoSEQ multiplex PCR, the TCRdb table keeps only in-frame clones and is missing some. Found here are about 130,000 clones, roughly 15% of them singletons; the top ten hold less than 3.5%. Germline CDR1 is LNHDA and CDR2 is SQIVND (reference sequence). The J segment lost 3 bases and the V segment lost 4 bases, leaving 3 bases of the junction unmatched. CDR3 length: 14 residues. This clone occurred a few times. Its antigen is undetermined. Nominally healthy donors were sampled, though unrecorded immune exposures were likely. This sequence originates from a female donor in good health and CMV-seropositive. Sequenced sample: PBMCs. V is TRBV19 and J is TRBJ2-5, with 9 bases aligning to TRBD2. This CDR3 reads CASSSGGAKETQYF. In nucleotides, the CDR3 is TGTGCCAGTAGTAGCGGGGGGGCCAAAGAGACCCAGTACTTC. Full variable domain (remainder filled in from reference TRBV19 and TRBJ2-5): DGGITQSPKYLFRKEGQNVTLSCEQNLNHDAMYWYRQDPGQGLRLIYYSQIVNDFQKGDIAEGYSVSREKKESFPLTVTSAQKNPTAFYLCASSSGGAKETQYFGPGTRLLVL.